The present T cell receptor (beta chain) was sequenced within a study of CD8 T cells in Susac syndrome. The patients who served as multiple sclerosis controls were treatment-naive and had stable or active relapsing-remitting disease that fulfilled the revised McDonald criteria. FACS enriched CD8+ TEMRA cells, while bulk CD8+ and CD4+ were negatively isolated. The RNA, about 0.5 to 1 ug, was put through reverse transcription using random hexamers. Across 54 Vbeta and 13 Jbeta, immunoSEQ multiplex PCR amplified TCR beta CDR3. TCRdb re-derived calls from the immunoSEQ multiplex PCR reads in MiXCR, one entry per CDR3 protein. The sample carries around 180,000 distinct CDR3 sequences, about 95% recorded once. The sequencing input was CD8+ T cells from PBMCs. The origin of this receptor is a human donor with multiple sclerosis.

The CDR3, as DNA: TGTGCCAGCAGTGGGCCGGGACGGTACTCTGGGGCCAACGTCCTGACTTTC. Amino acids: CASSGPGRYSGANVLTF. J is TRBJ2-6 and V is TRBV27, with D perhaps matching TRBD1 or TRBD2 (5 bases each). The CDR3 sequence is 17 residues long. The ends were cut back, 5 bases at V and 0 bases at J, with 14 bases in the middle. The V gene's germline CDR1 is MNHEY and CDR2 SMNVEV (reference sequence).